Listed below are T cell receptor beta chains from one sample, sequenced in a study of shared clonotypes between healthy human individuals. The repertoire was sequenced with immunoSEQ multiplex PCR; TCRdb's copy has only in-frame clones and lacks some. The sample includes 2 million or so clones, 85% to 95% seen only once; the top ten take 0.9% to 1.3%. Sequenced sample: naive CD8+ T cells sorted from blood. Receptors were obtained from a young man in good health. Both conserved end residues are part of each CDR3. A D gene is named only where the DNA matches it firmly. Clone size is not always given. Where it is, it says once, few, many or a class for expanded clones.

V gene	D gene	clone size	J gene	CDR3 DNA	CDR3 protein
TRBV11-1	.	.	TRBJ2-7	TGTGCCAGCACCTTGGGGGACGACGAGCAGTACTTC	CASTLGDDEQYF
TRBV15	.	.	TRBJ2-3	TGTGCCACCAGCAGAGATGGTCAGGGCGCAGATACGCAGTATTTT	CATSRDGQGADTQYF
TRBV11-2	.	.	TRBJ1-4	TGTGCCAGCAGCACCTGGTGGGCCGGGGAAAAACTGTTTTTT	CASSTWWAGEKLFF
TRBV16	.	.	TRBJ2-5	TGTGCCAGCAGCCAATCTGGTCAGGGATCGGAGACCCAGTACTTC	CASSQSGQGSETQYF
TRBV10-2	TRBD1	.	TRBJ2-1	TGCGCCAGCAGTGAGCAGACAGGGATCAATGAGCAGTTCTTC	CASSEQTGINEQFF
TRBV11-2	.	.	TRBJ2-5	TGTGCCAGCAGCCGAGTGAGAGGGCGGCAAGAGACCCAGTACTTC	CASSRVRGRQETQYF
TRBV7-9	TRBD1	.	TRBJ2-2	TGTGCCAGCAGCTTACCCGTGGACAGGTCGAGCACCGGGGAGCTGTTTTTT	CASSLPVDRSSTGELFF
TRBV2	.	.	TRBJ1-2	TGTGCCAGCAGTGACCCCGGAGTTAACTATGGCTACACCTTC	CASSDPGVNYGYTF
TRBV9	TRBD1	.	TRBJ2-3	TGTGCCAGCAGCGTAGAGGGACAGGGCACAGATACGCAGTATTTT	CASSVEGQGTDTQYF
TRBV11-3	.	.	TRBJ2-1	TGTGCCAGCAGCTTAGTCGGAGATGAGCAGTTCTTC	CASSLVGDEQFF
TRBV2	TRBD2	.	TRBJ2-1	TGTGCCAGCAGTGTTCCCGGGACTAGCGGAAAAAGCTCCTACAATGAGCAGTTCTTC	CASSVPGTSGKSSYNEQFF
TRBV30	.	.	TRBJ2-2	TGTGCCTGGAGTCCCGGGACCGGGGAGCTGTTTTTT	CAWSPGTGELFF
TRBV27	.	.	TRBJ1-1	TGTGCCAGCAGTTTGGGCGGGGTGAACACTGAAGCTTTCTTT	CASSLGGVNTEAFF
TRBV25-1	TRBD1	.	TRBJ2-1	TGTGCCAGCAGCTCCGGGACAGGGTCTTACAATGAGCAGTTCTTC	CASSSGTGSYNEQFF
TRBV27	TRBD1	.	TRBJ1-4	TGTGCCAGCAGTTTTACAGGGGGTAATGAAAAACTGTTTTTT	CASSFTGGNEKLFF
TRBV7-8	TRBD2	.	TRBJ2-3	TGTGCCAGCAGCACCCCGCTGCCGGGAGGCACCACAGATACGCAGTATTTT	CASSTPLPGGTTDTQYF
TRBV19	.	.	TRBJ1-5	TGTGCCAGTAGTATAGGTTATAGCAATCAGCCCCAGCATTTT	CASSIGYSNQPQHF
TRBV4-1	.	.	TRBJ2-1	TGCGCCAGCAGCCAAGATTTGGGACTCGAGAATGAGCAGTTCTTC	CASSQDLGLENEQFF
TRBV7-9	.	.	TRBJ2-7	TGTGCCAGCAGCCACCCGGGGGCCCCCTACGAGCAGTACTTC	CASSHPGAPYEQYF
TRBV11-2	TRBD2	.	TRBJ2-5	TGTGCCAGCAGCTTAGTTGGCGGGGGTCTTCAAGAGACCCAGTACTTC	CASSLVGGGLQETQYF
TRBV27	.	.	TRBJ1-2	TGTGCCAGCAGTCCACTGGGGGGGAACTATGGCTACACCTTC	CASSPLGGNYGYTF
TRBV4-1	.	.	TRBJ2-7	TGCGCCAGCAGCCAGGGGGGCTACGAGCAGTACTTC	CASSQGGYEQYF
TRBV30	.	.	TRBJ1-5	TGTGCCTGGAGTGTTTATGGGGATAGCAACCAGCCCCAGCATTTT	CAWSVYGDSNQPQHF
TRBV7-9	TRBD1	.	TRBJ1-2	TGTGCCAGCAGCACGGACAGGCCCGCACATTCCTCTGGCTACACCTTC	CASSTDRPAHSSGYTF
TRBV25-1	TRBD2	once	TRBJ2-1	TGTGCCAGCAGTGATTTGCGACTAGCGGGAGGGCTCGACAATGAGCAGTTCTTC	CASSDLRLAGGLDNEQFF
TRBV21-1	.	.	TRBJ1-2	TGTGCCGTACAGGGGGATGTTGGCTACACCTTC	CAVQGDVGYTF
TRBV19	.	.	TRBJ1-1	.	CASSTSGRVPLKVQQVDTEAFF
TRBV13	.	few	TRBJ1-2	TGTGCCAGCAGTTGGACAGAGAACTATGGCTACACCTTC	CASSWTENYGYTF
TRBV2	.	.	TRBJ1-5	TGTGCCAGCAGTGGGGGGAATCAGCCCCAGCATTTT	CASSGGNQPQHF
TRBV7-6	TRBD2	.	TRBJ2-2	TGTGCCAGCAGCTTCGCAGGGACTAGCGGGGACACCGGGGAGCTGTTTTTT	CASSFAGTSGDTGELFF
TRBV7-9	TRBD1	.	TRBJ2-2	TGTGCCAGCAGCCCCCCGACAGGGCCGAACACCGGGGAGCTGTTTTTT	CASSPPTGPNTGELFF
TRBV7-8	.	.	TRBJ1-5	TGTGCCAGCAGCTTTCTTGATGGCGCGAATCAGCCCCAGCATTTT	CASSFLDGANQPQHF
TRBV27	TRBD1	.	TRBJ2-7	TGTGCCAGCAGTTCGACAGGGAGCTCCTACGAGCAGTACTTC	CASSSTGSSYEQYF
TRBV7-6	.	.	TRBJ1-6	TGTGCCAGCAGCTTACGGACAGATAATTCACCCCTCCACTTT	CASSLRTDNSPLHF
TRBV7-6	TRBD2	few	TRBJ2-1	TGTGCCAGCAGCCCAAAGGCTAGCGGGGGAAATGAGCAGTTCTTC	CASSPKASGGNEQFF
TRBV6-7	TRBD1	.	TRBJ1-1	TGTGCCAGCAGTTACTCGAGGGGGCAAGCTGAAGCTTTCTTT	CASSYSRGQAEAFF
TRBV7-9	.	.	TRBJ2-2	TGTGCCAGCACCGCAGAACCCGGGGAGCTGTTTTTT	CASTAEPGELFF
TRBV2	.	.	TRBJ1-3	TGTGCCAGCAGTGGGTTGGGCTCTGGAAACACCATATATTTT	CASSGLGSGNTIYF
TRBV28	TRBD2	.	TRBJ2-3	TGTGCCAGCAGTTTACGGGGGGGGGCCGAAAGAGATACGCAGTATTTT	CASSLRGGAERDTQYF